The rows below give T cell receptor beta chains drawn from one sample of a study of OX40 agonist ivuxolimab in advanced cancers. TCRdb's table, derived via immunoSEQ multiplex PCR, lists solely in-frame clones and lacks some. This table has 70,000 to 95,000 clones, 70% to 90% appearing once. The source material was CD4+ or CD8+ T cells sorted from blood, sampled in a trial of the OX40 agonist ivuxolimab. The receptors were sampled from an adult with an advanced solid tumor such as melanoma, head and neck, liver or kidney cancer. CDR3s include the opening cysteine and the closing phenylalanine or tryptophan. The order of the fields is D gene, J gene, V gene, clone size, CDR3 protein, CDR3 DNA. D genes are given only for firm matches. Clone size appears in some rows only: once, few, many, or a class for an expanded clone.

-	TRBJ1-2	TRBV28	-	CASSLGTRYYGYTF	TGTGCCAGCAGTTTAGGTACGAGATACTATGGCTACACCTTC
-	TRBJ2-2	TRBV15	-	CATSSANTGELFF	TGTGCCACCAGCAGTGCGAACACCGGGGAGCTGTTTTTT
TRBD1	TRBJ1-1	TRBV5-8	once	CASSLRGQGTEAFF	TGTGCCAGCAGCTTGAGGGGACAGGGGACTGAAGCTTTCTTT
TRBD2	TRBJ2-3	TRBV29-1	-	CSVDTLAGGLTDTQYF	TGCAGCGTTGATACACTAGCGGGGGGCCTCACAGATACGCAGTATTTT
TRBD1	TRBJ1-1	TRBV10-3	once	CAISKGTGGHTEAFF	TGTGCCATCAGCAAAGGGACAGGGGGACACACTGAAGCTTTCTTT
TRBD2	TRBJ2-7	TRBV14	-	CASSQRTSGRASEQYF	TGTGCCAGCAGCCAAAGGACTAGCGGGAGGGCGTCCGAGCAGTACTTC
-	TRBJ2-7	TRBV19	-	CASSNAGARGEQYF	TGTGCCAGTAGTAACGCCGGGGCCCGGGGCGAGCAGTACTTC
-	TRBJ2-5	TRBV7-2	few	CASSLTPQETQYF	TGTGCCAGCAGCTTAACTCCACAAGAGACCCAGTACTTC
-	TRBJ1-5	TRBV6-1	once	CASTPQTDSNQPQHF	TGTGCCAGCACCCCTCAGACAGATAGCAATCAGCCCCAGCATTTT
TRBD2	TRBJ2-2	TRBV9	-	CASSVATGTSGLNTGELFF	TGTGCCAGCAGCGTAGCTACGGGGACTAGCGGGTTGAACACCGGGGAGCTGTTTTTT
-	TRBJ1-5	TRBV2	-	CASSDPDQPQHF	TGTGCCAGCAGTGACCCGGATCAGCCCCAGCATTTT
-	TRBJ1-1	TRBV10-3	-	CAISESDRSEAFF	TGTGCCATCAGTGAATCAGACAGGTCGGAGGCTTTCTTT
-	TRBJ1-2	TRBV28	-	CASSLQTGANYGYTF	TGTGCCAGCAGTTTACAGACAGGAGCTAACTATGGCTACACCTTC
-	TRBJ1-6	TRBV6-1	-	CASTRGEGLNSPLHF	TGTGCCAGCACCCGAGGGGAGGGGCTTAATTCACCCCTCCACTTT
TRBD1	TRBJ2-1	TRBV7-3	-	CASSSGQGGEQFF	TGTGCCAGCAGCTCTGGACAGGGGGGTGAGCAGTTCTTC
-	TRBJ2-2	TRBV14	-	CASSQVALNTGELFF	TGTGCCAGCAGCCAAGTAGCGCTGAACACCGGGGAGCTGTTTTTT
-	TRBJ2-1	TRBV10-3	few	CAISDTGHNEQFF	TGTGCCATCAGTGACACAGGCCACAATGAGCAGTTCTTC
-	TRBJ1-5	TRBV7-3	-	CASSLALGQSAGPQHF	TGTGCCAGCAGCTTAGCCCTGGGGCAGTCAGCAGGTCCCCAGCATTTT
-	TRBJ2-3	TRBV7-2	once	CASSASGASTDTQYF	TGTGCCAGCAGCGCCAGCGGTGCTAGCACAGATACGCAGTATTTT
TRBD1	TRBJ1-2	TRBV5-1	-	CASSLAGQGAVGYTF	TGCGCCAGCAGCTTGGCCGGACAGGGGGCCGTTGGCTACACCTTC